Listed below are T cell receptor beta chains from one sample, sequenced in a study of blood T cell repertoires in COVID-19. Measured with immunoSEQ multiplex PCR; TCRdb has only the in-frame clones, and not every one. The sample consists of a few hundred thousand clones, 80% to 95% of them appearing once. The sample taken for sequencing was PBMCs or T cells enriched from blood (not recorded which). These receptors originate from a woman in her thirties who had recovered from COVID-19. Each CDR3 is given with its conserved first and last residue. D genes are given only for firm matches. The size entry is marked missing in some rows and otherwise reads once, few, many or a size class.

size	D	V	J	CDR3	DNA
-	-	TRBV28	TRBJ1-2	CAIQTPGSVEHGYTF	TGTGCCATCCAGACCCCGGGATCGGTGGAACATGGCTACACCTTC
-	-	TRBV3-1/TRBV3-2	TRBJ1-1	CATRGEANTEAFF	TGTGCCACCCGCGGCGAAGCGAACACTGAAGCTTTCTTT
-	-	TRBV11-2	TRBJ2-5	CASREVGGTQYF	TGTGCCAGCAGAGAAGTGGGGGGGACCCAGTACTTC
-	-	TRBV14	TRBJ2-7	CASSQYGVGESYEQYF	TGTGCCAGCAGCCAATATGGGGTTGGGGAGTCCTACGAGCAGTACTTC
-	-	TRBV2	TRBJ1-1	CASSGGVTEAFF	TGTGCCAGCAGCGGGGGGGTCACTGAAGCTTTCTTT
-	-	TRBV27	TRBJ2-7	CASSLRGNYEQYF	TGTGCCAGCAGTTTGAGAGGGAACTACGAGCAGTACTTC
once	TRBD2	TRBV5-4	TRBJ2-1	CASQGGSKYNEQFF	TGTGCCAGCCAGGGCGGGAGTAAGTACAATGAGCAGTTCTTC
-	-	TRBV29-1	TRBJ2-7	CSVNRAGGYEQYF	TGCAGCGTGAACAGGGCAGGAGGCTACGAGCAGTACTTC
-	-	TRBV4-2	TRBJ1-2	CASKTLSGGEDGYTF	TGTGCCAGCAAGACTTTGTCGGGGGGCGAAGATGGCTACACCTTC
-	-	TRBV5-5	TRBJ1-2	CASSLVGQDSGYTF	TGTGCCAGCAGCTTGGTGGGACAAGACTCCGGCTACACCTTC
-	-	TRBV7-3	TRBJ1-1	CASSLRGTGGAFF	TGTGCCAGCAGCTTAAGGGGGACGGGAGGAGCTTTCTTT
once	TRBD1	TRBV6-2/TRBV6-3	TRBJ1-5	CASSLKDRGWSGDQPQHF	TGTGCCAGCAGTCTCAAGGACAGGGGCTGGTCAGGGGACCAGCCCCAGCATTTT
-	TRBD2	TRBV7-2	TRBJ2-7	CASSGFSGGYYEQYF	TGTGCCAGCAGCGGATTCAGCGGGGGCTACTACGAGCAGTACTTC
-	-	TRBV7-3	TRBJ1-1	CASSGGHGNTEAFF	TGTGCCAGCAGCGGAGGGCATGGAAACACTGAAGCTTTCTTT
-	-	TRBV4-3	TRBJ1-3	CASSQGPGTYRSGNTIYF	TGCGCCAGCAGCCAAGGGCCTGGGACTTACCGCTCTGGAAACACCATATATTTT
-	TRBD1	TRBV10-3	TRBJ2-1	CAIRDRVTGVINEQFF	TGTGCCATCAGGGACAGGGTAACAGGGGTCATCAATGAGCAGTTCTTC
-	-	TRBV7-6	TRBJ2-3	CASSNTRMGGDTQYF	TGTGCCAGCAGCAACACTAGAATGGGTGGAGATACGCAGTATTTT
once	TRBD1	TRBV5-6	TRBJ2-1	CASSLGRGIGEQFF	TGTGCCAGCAGCTTGGGCAGGGGGATAGGTGAGCAGTTCTTC
once	TRBD2	TRBV15	TRBJ2-1	CATSLGLAEYNEQFF	TGTGCCACCAGCCTGGGACTAGCGGAGTACAATGAGCAGTTCTTC
-	-	TRBV19	TRBJ2-5	CASRSELQETQYF	TGTGCCAGTAGATCGGAACTACAAGAGACCCAGTACTTC
-	TRBD1	TRBV4-2	TRBJ1-4	CASSRGDSPNEKLFF	TGTGCCAGCAGCCGAGGGGACAGCCCTAATGAAAAACTGTTTTTT
-	-	TRBV7-3	TRBJ1-4	CASSSTTQGEKLFF	TGTGCCAGCAGCTCAACCACACAGGGTGAAAAACTGTTTTTT
-	-	TRBV7-9	TRBJ2-7	CASSSSAPYEQYF	TGTGCCAGCAGCTCTAGTGCCCCCTACGAGCAGTACTTC
-	TRBD1	TRBV19	TRBJ2-7	CASRGRDRPYEQYF	TGTGCCAGCCGGGGCCGGGACAGGCCCTACGAGCAGTACTTC
-	TRBD1	TRBV19	TRBJ1-6	CASSPQGASDSPLHF	TGTGCCAGTAGCCCACAGGGGGCCTCTGATTCACCCCTCCACTTT
-	TRBD1	TRBV29-1	TRBJ1-2	CSVVSGGYGYTF	TGCAGCGTTGTGTCAGGGGGCTATGGCTACACCTTC
once	TRBD2	TRBV9	TRBJ2-6	CASSVGASGLSSGANVLTF	TGTGCCAGCAGCGTAGGGGCTAGCGGGTTGAGCTCTGGGGCCAACGTCCTGACTTTC
-	TRBD2	TRBV3-1/TRBV3-2	TRBJ2-4	CASSHPLTSGGGLAKNIQYF	TGTGCCAGCAGCCATCCCTTGACTAGCGGGGGGGGCCTAGCCAAAAACATTCAGTACTTC
-	TRBD1	TRBV11-2	TRBJ1-2	CASSTQGAYGYTF	TGTGCCAGCAGCACACAGGGGGCCTATGGCTACACCTTC